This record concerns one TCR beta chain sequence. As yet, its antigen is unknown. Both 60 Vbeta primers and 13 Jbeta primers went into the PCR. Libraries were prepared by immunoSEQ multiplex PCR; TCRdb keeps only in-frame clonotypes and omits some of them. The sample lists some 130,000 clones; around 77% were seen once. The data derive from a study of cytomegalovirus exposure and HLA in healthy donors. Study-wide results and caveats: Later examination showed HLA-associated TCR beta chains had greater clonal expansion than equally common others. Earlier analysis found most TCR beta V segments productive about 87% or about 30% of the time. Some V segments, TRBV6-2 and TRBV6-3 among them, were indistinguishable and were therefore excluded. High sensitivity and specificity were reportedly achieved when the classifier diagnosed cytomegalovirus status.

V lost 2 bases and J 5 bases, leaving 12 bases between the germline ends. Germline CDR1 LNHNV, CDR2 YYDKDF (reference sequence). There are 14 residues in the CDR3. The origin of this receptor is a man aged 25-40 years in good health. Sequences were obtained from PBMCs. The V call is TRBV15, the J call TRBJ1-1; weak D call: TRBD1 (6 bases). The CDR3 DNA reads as TGTGCCACCAGCAGACAGGGGTCCTCGACTGAAGCTTTCTTT. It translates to CATSRQGSSTEAFF.